This entry lists 20 T cell receptor beta chains sequenced from one sample in a study of T cells in tumors after PD-1 blockade. Clones were sequenced by immunoSEQ multiplex PCR, and TCRdb holds only the in-frame ones, with some missing. The sample carries approximately 60,000 clones, around 67% recorded once. The material was PBMCs, obtained after anti-PD-1 treatment. The receptors were gathered from a human donor with basal cell carcinoma.

The gene calls are TRBV28 and TRBJ1-1; D gene unclear. The CDR3 sequence is 14 residues long. The V and J ends lost 6 bases and 5 bases respectively, with 16 bases between them. The V gene's germline CDR1 is MDHEN and CDR2 SYDVKM. The CDR3 loop is CASSRIGVGTEAFF. As DNA, the CDR3 is TGTGCCAGCAGCCGAATTGGAGTGGGGACTGAAGCTTTCTTT.

The chain has TRBV5-3 and TRBJ1-5; a possible D gene is TRBD1 (5 bases). TRBV5-3 counts as an open reading frame of uncertain function. Between the trimmed V and J ends, which lost 4 bases and 0 bases, there was a span of 17 bases. CDR3 length: 17 residues. Written as DNA, the CDR3 is TGTGCCAGAAGCCTGGCATGGGGGGTGACTAGCAATCAGCCCCAGCATTTT. It encodes CARSLAWGVTSNQPQHF.

In DNA form, the CDR3 reads TGTGCCTGGAGACCTATGTGGACAGGGGACTATGGCTACACCTTC. Its translation: CAWRPMWTGDYGYTF. V and J are TRBV30 and TRBJ1-2; 9 bases are shared with TRBD1. V gave up 3 bases and J gave up 3 bases; unmatched junction bases: 8. CDR3 length: 15 residues. CDR1 is GTSNPN and CDR2 is SVGIG in the germline V gene (reference sequence).

The chain is built from TRBV29-1 and TRBJ2-7; 9 bases match TRBD1. CDR3 size: 13 residues. Germline CDR1 SQVTM, CDR2 ANQGSEA. The V and J ends lost 4 bases and 5 bases, in that order; junction bases with no gene match: 6. CDR3 sequence reads: CSVGGTGTDEQYF. The DNA for the CDR3 is TGCAGCGTTGGGGGGACAGGGACTGACGAGCAGTACTTC.

This clone was seen only once. The V and J genes are TRBV14 and TRBJ1-2, with 7 bases matching TRBD1. V lost 1 base and J lost 4; bases outside the gene matches: 0. Germline lookup yields CDR1 SGHDN and CDR2 FVKESK. The CDR3 totals 13 residues. The CDR3 DNA is TGTGCCAGCAGCCAAGGACAGGGCTATGGCTACACCTTC. It is translated as CASSQGQGYGYTF.

The CDR3, as DNA: TGTGCCATCAGTGAGTCGATACAGGGGGCCGGAGAAAAACTGTTTTTT. This codes for CAISESIQGAGEKLFF. This chain uses TRBV10-3 with TRBJ1-4; 9 nucleotides align to TRBD1. Germline CDR1 and CDR2: ENHRY and SYGVKD. The CDR3 consists of 16 residues. V was clipped by 0 bases and J by 8 bases; unmatched bases: 7.

The genes are TRBV28 and TRBJ1-4; 8 positions match TRBD1. This CDR3 has 17 amino acids. Unmatched junction bases numbered 8, after V lost 3 bases and J lost 2 bases. Germline CDR1 reads MDHEN; CDR2 reads SYDVKM. The CDR3 region has the DNA TGTGCCAGCAGTTTGCAGAGACAGGGGCTGACTAATGAAAAACTGTTTTTT. Amino acids: CASSLQRQGLTNEKLFF.

As concerns this clone: Its ends do not fully match the called genes, so a read error is possible. The chain couples TRBV18 to TRBJ2-5; D possibly corresponds to TRBD2 (5 bases). The CDR3 totals 16 residues. Germline V lookup: CDR1 KGHSH, CDR2 LQKENI. The CDR3, as DNA: TGTGCCACCTCAAGGGTAGCGCGGTTTGGGCAAGAGACCCAGTACTTC. Its protein is CATSRVARFGQETQYF.

This chain uses TRBV5-1 with TRBJ2-1, with 8 nucleotides matching TRBD1. Unmatched junction bases numbered 7, after V lost 3 bases and J lost 5 bases. The CDR3 contains 15 residues. Germline lookup yields CDR1 SGHRS and CDR2 YFSETQ. CDR3 nucleotides: TGCGCCAGCAGCTATACAGGGGGTTCCAACAATGAGCAGTTCTTC. It encodes CASSYTGGSNNEQFF. Supplemented by reference TRBV5-1 and TRBJ2-1, the full variable domain reads KAGVTQTPRYLIKTRGQQVTLSCSPISGHRSVSWYQQTPGQGLQFLFEYFSETQRNKGNFPGRFSGRQFSNSRSEMNVSTLELGDSALYLCASSYTGGSNNEQFFGPGTRLTVL.

The genes are TRBV5-1 and TRBJ2-1; tentative D call: TRBD1 (6 bases). The CDR3 has 15 amino acids. Trimming took 4 bases from V and 0 from J, leaving 11 bases between them. CDR1 SGHRS and CDR2 YFSETQ come from the germline V gene. CDR3 residues: CASSQTGRSYNEQFF. The CDR3, as DNA: TGCGCCAGCAGCCAGACAGGACGCTCCTACAATGAGCAGTTCTTC. The complete variable domain, with remaining parts taken from reference TRBV5-1 and TRBJ2-1, reads KAGVTQTPRYLIKTRGQQVTLSCSPISGHRSVSWYQQTPGQGLQFLFEYFSETQRNKGNFPGRFSGRQFSNSRSEMNVSTLELGDSALYLCASSQTGRSYNEQFFGPGTRLTVL.

This clone was recorded once. The chain is built from TRBV5-1 and TRBJ2-3; weak D call: TRBD2 (5 bases). The V and J ends lost 0 bases and 1 base respectively, with 15 bases between them. This CDR3 region has 17 residues. Germline V lookup: CDR1 SGHRS, CDR2 YFSETQ. CDR3 in amino acids: CASSLGTLSPGTDTQYF. As DNA, the CDR3 is TGCGCCAGCAGCTTGGGGACTCTCTCCCCCGGCACAGATACGCAGTATTTT.

This chain links TRBV25-1 with TRBJ2-3, with 9 nucleotides matching TRBD2. Germline V gene data show CDR1 as MGHDK and CDR2 as SYGVNS. Losses at the gene ends were 5 bases for V and 6 bases for J; bases not matched to a gene: 6. This CDR3 contains 14 residues. CDR3 sequence reads: CASSRRGGPDTQYF. The CDR3 DNA sequence: TGTGCCAGCAGTCGGCGGGGGGGCCCGGATACGCAGTATTTT.

The J gene is TRBJ2-5, the V gene TRBV5-5; D is perhaps TRBD1 (6 bases). The germline V and J ends were trimmed by 6 bases and 1 base, with 13 bases remaining between them. The CDR3 is 14 amino acids. Per germline, CDR1 SGHKS and CDR2 YYEKEE (reference sequence). The CDR3 loop reads CASKGQLLQETQYF. CDR3 nucleotides: TGTGCCAGCAAAGGACAGCTCCTCCAAGAGACCCAGTACTTC.

The V call is TRBV12-3 or TRBV12-4, the J call TRBJ1-3, with D uncertain. The ends were cut back, 2 bases at V and 4 bases at J, with 3 bases in the middle. This CDR3 spans 12 amino acids. As DNA, the CDR3 is TGTGCCAGCAGTTTACAGGGAAACACCATATATTTT. Translated, it gives CASSLQGNTIYF.

The gene calls are TRBV3-1 (or the pseudogene TRBV3-2) and TRBJ1-1; 9 bases map to TRBD1. The CDR3 contains 14 residues. Unmatched junction bases numbered 3, after V lost 4 bases and J lost 3 bases. Germline V CDR1 and CDR2: LGHDT, YNNKEL (reference sequence). Here the CDR3 DNA reads TGTGCCAGCAGCCTACAGGGGGCGGACACTGAAGCTTTCTTT. Its protein is CASSLQGADTEAFF.

The chain combines TRBV7-9 with TRBJ2-3, with a possible D match to TRBD1 (5 bases). V dropped 2 bases and J dropped 1 base, with 10 bases sitting between them. Germline CDR1 and CDR2: SEHNR and FQNEAQ (reference sequence). This CDR3 is built from 15 residues. This CDR3 is CASSLSRAGTDTQYF. CDR3 nucleotide sequence: TGTGCCAGCAGCTTATCCAGGGCGGGCACAGATACGCAGTATTTT.

The V and J genes are TRBV28 and TRBJ1-6; D possibly corresponds to TRBD1 (5 bases). Trimming removed 6 bases at V and 4 bases at J, with 13 bases between. The CDR3 totals 15 residues. Looked up from germline, CDR1 is MDHEN and CDR2 is SYDVKM. The chain's CDR3 is CASSPPGLYNSPLHF. Written as DNA, the CDR3 is TGTGCCAGCAGCCCGCCGGGACTGTATAATTCACCCCTCCACTTT.

The V call is TRBV9, the J call TRBJ2-5; D possibly uses TRBD1 or TRBD2 (6 bases each). Looked up from germline, CDR1 is SGDLS and CDR2 is YYNGEE. This CDR3 is 13 amino acids long. Trimming shortened V by 2 bases and J by 5 bases, and 10 bases separated the two germline ends. The CDR3 DNA reads TGTGCCAGCAGCGTGTGGGGGGCGGAGACCCAGTACTTC. Protein product: CASSVWGAETQYF.

The V gene is TRBV6-5, the J gene TRBJ1-5, with TRBD1 matching over 8 bases. The V segment lost 6 bases and the J segment 5 bases; nucleotides outside the gene matches: 6. The CDR3 contains 14 residues. Germline values: CDR1 MNHEY, CDR2 SVGAGI. This CDR3 reads CASRGRGRYQPQHF. The CDR3 DNA sequence: TGTGCCAGCAGAGGCAGGGGGCGTTATCAGCCCCAGCATTTT.

The rearrangement links TRBV5-1 to TRBJ2-2; tentative D call: TRBD2 (6 bases). This CDR3 has 14 amino acids. Germline lookup yields CDR1 SGHRS and CDR2 YFSETQ. V dropped 4 bases and J dropped 8 bases, with 15 bases sitting between them. The CDR3 protein is CASSPGEVPGELFF. Here the CDR3 DNA reads TGCGCCAGCAGCCCGGGGGAGGTACCGGGGGAGCTGTTTTTT. The whole variable domain, remainder taken from reference TRBV5-1 and TRBJ2-2, is KAGVTQTPRYLIKTRGQQVTLSCSPISGHRSVSWYQQTPGQGLQFLFEYFSETQRNKGNFPGRFSGRQFSNSRSEMNVSTLELGDSALYLCASSPGEVPGELFFGEGSRLTVL.